The next 11 T cell receptor beta chains were all read from a single sample in a study of T cell responses to AZD1222 COVID-19 vaccine. Repertoires were generated with immunoSEQ multiplex PCR, while TCRdb's copy carries only in-frame clones and drops some. This sample has around 76,000 clones, with about 85% found just once. Here the sequenced sample was peripheral blood, taken on day 0 of AZD1222 vaccination. Receptors originate from an adult in good health.

V usage is TRBV27 and J usage is TRBJ2-7; TRBD1 is a possible D gene (5 bases). V was clipped by 6 bases and J by 4 bases, with 7 bases between them. Germline assignment: CDR1 MNHEY and CDR2 SMNVEV (reference sequence). The CDR3 has 11 amino acids. Here the CDR3 reads CASSQGYEQYF. The CDR3 DNA reads TGTGCCAGCAGCCAGGGTTACGAGCAGTACTTC.

A single count supports this clone. The genes are TRBV7-9 and TRBJ2-7, with D uncertain. Germline CDR1 SEHNR, CDR2 FQNEAQ (reference sequence). Trimming shortened V by 4 bases and J by 6 bases, and 10 bases separated the two germline ends. The CDR3 spans 12 residues. CDR3 region: CASSSPLGEQYF. Here the CDR3 DNA reads TGTGCCAGCAGCTCGCCGCTGGGCGAGCAGTACTTC.

The CDR3 DNA sequence: TGTGCCAGCAGTTACTCTACACGGGGTCGAAGCGGCTACACCTTC. Protein sequence: CASSYSTRGRSGYTF. This chain links TRBV6-5 with TRBJ1-2; D not certain. This CDR3 region has 15 residues. V lost 0 bases, J lost 8 bases, and 16 bases lay in between. The germline V gene has CDR1 MNHEY and CDR2 SVGAGI.

This chain connects TRBV5-8 to TRBJ2-7; no reliable D call. Between the trimmed V and J ends, which lost 4 bases and 7 bases, there was a span of 12 bases. Germline CDR1 SGHTS, CDR2 YDEGEE. This CDR3 spans 12 amino acids. CDR3 DNA sequence: TGTGCCAGCAGCCCCCCCGTGGGTGAGCAGTACTTC. Translating it yields CASSPPVGEQYF. The whole variable domain, remainder taken from reference TRBV5-8 and TRBJ2-7, is EAGVTQSPTHLIKTRGQQATLRCSPISGHTSVYWYQQALGLGLQFLLWYDEGEERNRGNFPPRFSGRQFPNYSSELNVNALELEDSALYLCASSPPVGEQYFGPGTRLTVT.

The chain has TRBV10-1 and TRBJ2-2; 7 bases agree with TRBD1. CDR1 and CDR2 (germline): WNHNN, SYGVQD (reference sequence). The CDR3 runs 14 residues. J lost 7 bases, V lost 10 bases, and 12 bases had no gene match. The chain's CDR3 is CATRDPTGSGELFF. CDR3 in DNA: TGCGCCACCAGGGACCCGACAGGGAGCGGGGAGCTGTTTTTT.

The rearrangement joins TRBV20-1 to TRBJ2-5; D not resolved. V lost 4 bases and J 1 base, leaving 4 bases between the germline ends. CDR3 length: 11 residues. Germline loops: CDR1 DFQATT, CDR2 SNEGSKA (reference sequence). CDR3 amino acids: CSANLQETQYF. The DNA for the CDR3 is TGCAGTGCTAACCTCCAAGAGACCCAGTACTTC.

V and J are TRBV7-9 and TRBJ1-2; D is undetermined. V lost 5 bases to trimming and J lost 4 bases, with 11 bases between them. CDR1 is SEHNR and CDR2 is FQNEAQ in the germline V gene (reference sequence). The CDR3 is 13 residues long. CDR3 nucleotide sequence: TGTGCCAGCAGCCTCCAAGATGGCTATGGCTACACCTTC. Translating it yields CASSLQDGYGYTF. The full variable domain, rest sourced from reference TRBV7-9 and TRBJ1-2, is DTGVSQNPRHKITKRGQNVTFRCDPISEHNRLYWYRQTLGQGPEFLTYFQNEAQLEKSRLLSDRFSAERPKGSFSTLEIQRTEQGDSAMYLCASSLQDGYGYTFGSGTRLTVV.

For the CDR3, the DNA is TGTGCCAGCAGCCTCAAGGGGTCGGATACGCAGTATTTT. Protein sequence: CASSLKGSDTQYF. The chain couples TRBV5-4 to TRBJ2-3; D perhaps matches TRBD1 (5 bases). Germline V gives CDR1 SGHNT, CDR2 YYREEE (reference sequence). This CDR3 comprises 13 residues. The V gene lost 4 bases and the J gene lost 6 bases, with 12 bases spanning the gap.

This chain joins TRBV15 and TRBJ2-5; 8 nucleotides agree with TRBD1. J gave up 3 bases and V 6 bases, and 6 bases lay outside the gene matches. This CDR3 contains 14 residues. The germline CDR1 and CDR2 sequences are LNHNV and YYDKDF (reference sequence). The chain's CDR3 is CATRKTGGEETQYF. CDR3 DNA: TGTGCCACCAGGAAAACAGGGGGAGAAGAGACCCAGTACTTC.

The DNA of the CDR3 is TGCAGTGCTAGTGGGACGCCGGGTGGAGGGACTGAAGCTTTCTTT. Amino acid sequence: CSASGTPGGGTEAFF. This chain uses TRBV20-1 with TRBJ1-1, with D possibly matching TRBD1 (5 bases). Trimming pared 3 bases from V and 5 bases from J, leaving 19 bases between. This CDR3 is 15 amino acids long. In germline, CDR1 is DFQATT, CDR2 SNEGSKA (reference sequence).

The chain joins TRBV27 to TRBJ2-3; unclear D gene. Germline CDR1 is MNHEY and CDR2 is SMNVEV (reference sequence). The V gene lost 3 bases and the J gene lost 2 bases, with 6 bases spanning the gap. The CDR3 has 13 amino acids. The CDR3 reads CASSLWATDTQYF. CDR3 nucleotides: TGTGCCAGCAGTTTGTGGGCCACAGATACGCAGTATTTT.